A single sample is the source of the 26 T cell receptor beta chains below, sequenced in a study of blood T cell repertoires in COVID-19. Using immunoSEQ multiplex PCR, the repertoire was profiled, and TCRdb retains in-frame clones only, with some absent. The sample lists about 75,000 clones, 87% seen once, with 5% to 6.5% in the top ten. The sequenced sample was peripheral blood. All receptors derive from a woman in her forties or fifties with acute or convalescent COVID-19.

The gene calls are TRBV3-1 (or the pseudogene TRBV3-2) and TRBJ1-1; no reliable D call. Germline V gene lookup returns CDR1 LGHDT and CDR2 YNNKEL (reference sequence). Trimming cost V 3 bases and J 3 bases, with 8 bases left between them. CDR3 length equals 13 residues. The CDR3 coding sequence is TGTGCCAGCAGCCATCTAACGTACACTGAAGCTTTCTTT. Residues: CASSHLTYTEAFF.

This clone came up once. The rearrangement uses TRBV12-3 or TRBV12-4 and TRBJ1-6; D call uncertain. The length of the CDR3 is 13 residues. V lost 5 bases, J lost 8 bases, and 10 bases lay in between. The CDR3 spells CASSLNGYSPLHF. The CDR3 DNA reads TGTGCCAGCAGTCTAAACGGGTATTCACCCCTCCACTTT.

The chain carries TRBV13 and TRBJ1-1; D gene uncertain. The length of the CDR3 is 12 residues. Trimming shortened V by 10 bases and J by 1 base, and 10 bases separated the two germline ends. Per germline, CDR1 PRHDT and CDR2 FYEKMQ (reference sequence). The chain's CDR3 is CATLQENTEAFF. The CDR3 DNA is TGTGCCACACTACAAGAGAACACTGAAGCTTTCTTT.

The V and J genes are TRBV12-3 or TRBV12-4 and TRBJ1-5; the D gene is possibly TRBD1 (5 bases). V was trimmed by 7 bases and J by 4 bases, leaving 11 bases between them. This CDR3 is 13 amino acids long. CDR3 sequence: CASTRQTNQPQHF. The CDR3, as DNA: TGTGCCAGCACCAGACAGACTAATCAGCCCCAGCATTTT.

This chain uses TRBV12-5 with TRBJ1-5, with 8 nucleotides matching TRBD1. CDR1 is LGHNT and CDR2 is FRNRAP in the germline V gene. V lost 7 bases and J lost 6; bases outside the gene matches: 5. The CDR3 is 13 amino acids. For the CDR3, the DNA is TGTGCTAGTGCTTCGACAGGGGCTCAGCCCCAGCATTTT. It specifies CASASTGAQPQHF.

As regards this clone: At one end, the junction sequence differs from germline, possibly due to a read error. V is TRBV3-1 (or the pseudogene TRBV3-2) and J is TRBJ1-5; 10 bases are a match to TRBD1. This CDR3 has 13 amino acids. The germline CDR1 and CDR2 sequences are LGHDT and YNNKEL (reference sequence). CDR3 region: CASSRDRGLPTDF. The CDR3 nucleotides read TGTGCCAGCAGCCGGGACAGGGGACTCCCGACGGATTTT.

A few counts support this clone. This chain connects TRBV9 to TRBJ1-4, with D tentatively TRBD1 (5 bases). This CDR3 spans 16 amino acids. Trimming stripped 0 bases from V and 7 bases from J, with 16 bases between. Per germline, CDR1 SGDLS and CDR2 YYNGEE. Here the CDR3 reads CASSVGEGSRGEKLFF. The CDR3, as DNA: TGTGCCAGCAGCGTAGGGGAGGGGTCGCGGGGTGAAAAACTGTTTTTT.

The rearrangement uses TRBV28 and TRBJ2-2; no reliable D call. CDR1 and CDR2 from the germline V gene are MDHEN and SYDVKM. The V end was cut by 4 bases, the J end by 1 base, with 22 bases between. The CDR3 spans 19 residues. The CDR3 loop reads CASSSLPGLGSWNTGELFF. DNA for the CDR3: TGTGCCAGCAGTTCTCTTCCCGGCTTGGGCAGCTGGAACACCGGGGAGCTGTTTTTT.

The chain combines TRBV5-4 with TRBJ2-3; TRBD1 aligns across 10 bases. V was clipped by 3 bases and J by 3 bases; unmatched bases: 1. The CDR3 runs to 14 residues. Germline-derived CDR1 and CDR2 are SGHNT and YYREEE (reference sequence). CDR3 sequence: CASSWDRGTDTQYF. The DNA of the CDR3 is TGTGCCAGCAGCTGGGACAGGGGTACAGATACGCAGTATTTT.

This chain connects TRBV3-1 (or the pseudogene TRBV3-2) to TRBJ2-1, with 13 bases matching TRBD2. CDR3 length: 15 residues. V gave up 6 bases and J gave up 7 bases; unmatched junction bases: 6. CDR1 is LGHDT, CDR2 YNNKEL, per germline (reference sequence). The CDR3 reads CASRRTSGSGNEQFF. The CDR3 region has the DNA TGTGCCAGCAGAAGGACTAGCGGGAGTGGTAATGAGCAGTTCTTC.

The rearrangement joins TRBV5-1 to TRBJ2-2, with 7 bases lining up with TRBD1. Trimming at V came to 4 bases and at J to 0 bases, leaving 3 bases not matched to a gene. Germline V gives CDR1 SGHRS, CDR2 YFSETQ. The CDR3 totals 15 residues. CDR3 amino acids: CASSKGQPNTGELFF. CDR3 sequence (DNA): TGCGCCAGCAGCAAGGGACAGCCGAACACCGGGGAGCTGTTTTTT.

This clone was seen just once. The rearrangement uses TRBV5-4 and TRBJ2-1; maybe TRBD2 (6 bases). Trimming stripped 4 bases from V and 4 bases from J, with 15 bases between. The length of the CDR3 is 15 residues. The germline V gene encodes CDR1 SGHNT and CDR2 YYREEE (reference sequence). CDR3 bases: TGTGCCAGCAGCGGGGGGAGCGGACCGTACAATGAGCAGTTCTTC. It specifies CASSGGSGPYNEQFF.

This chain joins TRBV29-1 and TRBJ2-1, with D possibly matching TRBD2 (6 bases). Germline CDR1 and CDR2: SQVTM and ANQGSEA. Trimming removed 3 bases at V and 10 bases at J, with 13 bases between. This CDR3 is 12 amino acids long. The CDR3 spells CSVENLSGEQFF. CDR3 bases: TGCAGCGTTGAGAACCTGAGCGGGGAGCAGTTCTTC.

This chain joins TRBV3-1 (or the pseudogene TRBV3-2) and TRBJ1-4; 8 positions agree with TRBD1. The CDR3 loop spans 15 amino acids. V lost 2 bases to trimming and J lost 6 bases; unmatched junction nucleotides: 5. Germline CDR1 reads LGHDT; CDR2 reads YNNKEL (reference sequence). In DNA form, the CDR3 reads TGTGCCAGCAGCCAAAGGACAGGGTCATATGAAAAACTGTTTTTT. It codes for CASSQRTGSYEKLFF.

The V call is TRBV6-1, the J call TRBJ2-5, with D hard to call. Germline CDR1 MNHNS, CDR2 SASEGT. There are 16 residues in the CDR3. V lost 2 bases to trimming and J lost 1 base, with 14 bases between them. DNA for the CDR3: TGTGCCAGCAGTGAATACCAGACTCCTCCCCAAGAGACCCAGTACTTC. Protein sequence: CASSEYQTPPQETQYF.

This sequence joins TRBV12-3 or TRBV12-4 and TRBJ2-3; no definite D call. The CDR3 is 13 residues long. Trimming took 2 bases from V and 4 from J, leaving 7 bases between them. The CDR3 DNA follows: TGTGCCAGCAGTTTAAGCGTTTCAGATACGCAGTATTTT. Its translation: CASSLSVSDTQYF.

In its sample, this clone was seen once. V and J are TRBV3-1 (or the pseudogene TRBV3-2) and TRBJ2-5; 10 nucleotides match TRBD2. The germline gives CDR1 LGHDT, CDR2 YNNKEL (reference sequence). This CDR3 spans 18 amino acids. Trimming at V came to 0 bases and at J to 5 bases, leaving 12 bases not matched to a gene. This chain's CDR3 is CASSQEWASGRKEETQYF. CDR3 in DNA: TGTGCCAGCAGCCAAGAATGGGCTAGCGGGAGAAAGGAGGAGACCCAGTACTTC.

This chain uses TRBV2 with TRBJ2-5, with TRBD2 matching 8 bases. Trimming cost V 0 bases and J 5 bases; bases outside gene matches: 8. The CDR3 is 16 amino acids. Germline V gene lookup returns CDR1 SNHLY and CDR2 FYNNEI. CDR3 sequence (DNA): TGTGCCAGCAGTGAAGCCGGGACGGGAGGGAGCGAGACCCAGTACTTC. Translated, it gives CASSEAGTGGSETQYF.

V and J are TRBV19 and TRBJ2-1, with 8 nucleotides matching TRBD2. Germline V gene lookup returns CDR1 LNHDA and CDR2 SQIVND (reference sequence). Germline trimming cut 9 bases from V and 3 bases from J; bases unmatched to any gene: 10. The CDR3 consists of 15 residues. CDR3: CASVSPGGNYNEQFF. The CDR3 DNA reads TGTGCCAGCGTTTCCCCGGGGGGGAACTACAATGAGCAGTTCTTC.

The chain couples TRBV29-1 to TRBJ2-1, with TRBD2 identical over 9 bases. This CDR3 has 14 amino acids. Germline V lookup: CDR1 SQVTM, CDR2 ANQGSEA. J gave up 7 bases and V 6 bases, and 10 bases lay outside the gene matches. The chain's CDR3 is CSVTGLAGINEQFF. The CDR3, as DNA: TGCAGCGTCACCGGCCTAGCGGGGATTAATGAGCAGTTCTTC.

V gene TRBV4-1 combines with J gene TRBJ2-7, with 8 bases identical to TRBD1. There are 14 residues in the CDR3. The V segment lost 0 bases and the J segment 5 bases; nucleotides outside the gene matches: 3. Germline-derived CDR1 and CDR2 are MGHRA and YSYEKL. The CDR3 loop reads CASSQDGQGNEQYF. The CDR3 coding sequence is TGCGCCAGCAGCCAAGATGGACAGGGCAACGAGCAGTACTTC.

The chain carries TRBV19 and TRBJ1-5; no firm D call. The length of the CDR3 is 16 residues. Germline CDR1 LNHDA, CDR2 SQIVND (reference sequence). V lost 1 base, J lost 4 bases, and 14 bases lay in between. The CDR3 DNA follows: TGTGCCAGTAGTATAGGGACCACGAGAGGGAATCAGCCCCAGCATTTT. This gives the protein CASSIGTTRGNQPQHF.

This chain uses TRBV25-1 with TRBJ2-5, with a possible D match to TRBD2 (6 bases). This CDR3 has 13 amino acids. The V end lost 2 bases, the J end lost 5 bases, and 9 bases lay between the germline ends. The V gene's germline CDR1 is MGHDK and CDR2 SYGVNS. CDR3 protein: CASSERLVETQYF. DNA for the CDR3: TGTGCCAGCAGTGAACGACTAGTTGAGACCCAGTACTTC.

The CDR3 DNA follows: TGTGCCATCAGTGAGGGGGCAGCTAACTATGGCTACACCTTC. Translated, it gives CAISEGAANYGYTF. The chain has TRBV10-3 and TRBJ1-2; the D gene is possibly TRBD1 (5 bases). This CDR3 has 14 amino acids. The germline CDR1 and CDR2 sequences are ENHRY and SYGVKD. V was clipped by 2 bases and J by 0 bases, with 7 bases between them.

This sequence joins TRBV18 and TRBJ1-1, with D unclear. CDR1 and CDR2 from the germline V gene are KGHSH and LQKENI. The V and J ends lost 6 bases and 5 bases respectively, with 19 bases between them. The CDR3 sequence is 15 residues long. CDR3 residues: CASSLNAGDRTEAFF. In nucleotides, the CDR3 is TGTGCCAGCTCCCTAAACGCGGGCGATCGAACTGAAGCTTTCTTT.

CDR3 amino acids: CASSWQGGEQYF. The CDR3 nucleotides are TGTGCCAGCAGCTGGCAGGGTGGCGAGCAGTACTTC. V is TRBV5-6 and J is TRBJ2-7; tentative D call: TRBD1 (5 bases). This CDR3 contains 12 residues. The V gene lost 3 bases and the J gene lost 6 bases, with 10 bases spanning the gap. Germline V gene sequence: CDR1 SGHDT, CDR2 YYEEEE.